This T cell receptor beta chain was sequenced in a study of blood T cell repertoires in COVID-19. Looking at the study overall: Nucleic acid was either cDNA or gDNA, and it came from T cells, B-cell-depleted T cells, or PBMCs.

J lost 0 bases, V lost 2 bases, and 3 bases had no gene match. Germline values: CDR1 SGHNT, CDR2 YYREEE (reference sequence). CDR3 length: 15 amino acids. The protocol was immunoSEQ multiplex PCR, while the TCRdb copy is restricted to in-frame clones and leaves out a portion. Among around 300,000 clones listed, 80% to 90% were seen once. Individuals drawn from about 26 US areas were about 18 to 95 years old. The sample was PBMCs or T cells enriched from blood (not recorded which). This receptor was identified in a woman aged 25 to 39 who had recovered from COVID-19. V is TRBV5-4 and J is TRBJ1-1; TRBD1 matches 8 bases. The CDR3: CASSLNRGMNTEAFF. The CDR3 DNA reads TGTGCCAGCAGCTTAAACAGGGGGATGAACACTGAAGCTTTCTTT. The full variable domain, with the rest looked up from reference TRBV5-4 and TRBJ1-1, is ETGVTQSPTHLIKTRGQQVTLRCSSQSGHNTVSWYQQALGQGPQFIFQYYREEENGRGNFPPRFSGLQFPNYSSELNVNALELDDSALYLCASSLNRGMNTEAFFGQGTRLTVV.